This passage covers 20 T cell receptor beta chains from one sample sequenced in a study of T cell responses to AZD1222 COVID-19 vaccine. TCRdb's copy holds only in-frame clones and misses some; the assay was immunoSEQ multiplex PCR. This sample has some 150,000 clones, with about 91% found just once. This sample comprised peripheral blood, obtained on day 0 of MenACWY control vaccination. These receptors were taken from an adult in good health.

V usage is TRBV5-1 and J usage is TRBJ1-2; 12 bases match TRBD1. V lost 4 bases to trimming and J lost 2 bases; unmatched junction nucleotides: 9. Per the germline V gene, CDR1 is SGHRS and CDR2 is YFSETQ. The CDR3 sequence is 17 residues long. The CDR3 DNA is TGCGCCAGCAGCACCTCTTACGGGACAGGGGGCAACTATGGCTACACCTTC. This encodes CASSTSYGTGGNYGYTF.

V gene TRBV5-1 combines with J gene TRBJ2-1; 12 nucleotides match TRBD2. V lost 4 bases and J lost 3; bases outside the gene matches: 5. The CDR3 totals 16 residues. Per the germline V gene, CDR1 is SGHRS and CDR2 is YFSETQ. The CDR3 DNA sequence: TGCGCCAGCAGCAAGAGACTAGCGGGAGACTACAATGAGCAGTTCTTC. Protein product: CASSKRLAGDYNEQFF. The full variable domain, rest sourced from reference TRBV5-1 and TRBJ2-1, is KAGVTQTPRYLIKTRGQQVTLSCSPISGHRSVSWYQQTPGQGLQFLFEYFSETQRNKGNFPGRFSGRQFSNSRSEMNVSTLELGDSALYLCASSKRLAGDYNEQFFGPGTRLTVL.

Here the CDR3 DNA reads TGTGCCAGCAGAGCTGGTTCTGGGGCCAACGTCCTGACTTTC. Its protein is CASRAGSGANVLTF. The gene calls are TRBV5-8 and TRBJ2-6; no clear D. Germline V gives CDR1 SGHTS, CDR2 YDEGEE. CDR3 length: 14 residues. The germline V and J ends were trimmed by 5 bases and 1 base, with 7 bases remaining between them.

J is TRBJ2-1 and V is TRBV7-9, with 7 positions matching TRBD2. Unmatched junction bases numbered 1, after V lost 1 base and J lost 4 bases. The CDR3 consists of 14 residues. CDR1 is SEHNR and CDR2 is FQNEAQ in the germline V gene (reference sequence). CDR3 loop: CASSLGTRYNEQFF. Here the CDR3 DNA reads TGTGCCAGCAGCTTAGGGACTAGGTACAATGAGCAGTTCTTC.

This chain connects TRBV6-5 to TRBJ1-1, with 9 bases that match TRBD1. The trim removed 2 bases at V and 5 bases at J, leaving 3 bases unmatched. The germline CDR1 and CDR2 sequences are MNHEY and SVGAGI. The CDR3 is 14 amino acids. The CDR3 loop reads CASSYAGTGTEAFF. CDR3 DNA: TGTGCCAGCAGTTACGCCGGGACAGGGACTGAAGCTTTCTTT.

This chain uses TRBV7-8 with TRBJ1-1; the D is unclear. CDR1 and CDR2 from the germline V gene are SGHVS and FQNEAQ. V was trimmed by 1 base and J by 4 bases, leaving 7 bases between them. The length of the CDR3 is 13 residues. Here the CDR3 DNA reads TGTGCCAGCAGCTTAGAGTCGCTCACTGAAGCTTTCTTT. Its translation: CASSLESLTEAFF.

The chain joins TRBV19 to TRBJ1-2; D is undetermined. Trimming shortened V by 3 bases and J by 3 bases, and 11 bases separated the two germline ends. CDR3 length: 14 residues. The germline V gene encodes CDR1 LNHDA and CDR2 SQIVND (reference sequence). The CDR3 protein is CASSMIRGHYGYTF. CDR3 bases: TGTGCCAGTAGTATGATCCGGGGTCACTATGGCTACACCTTC.

The chain is built from TRBV6-5 and TRBJ2-1; 9 positions match TRBD1. Germline values: CDR1 MNHEY, CDR2 SVGAGI. The length of the CDR3 is 15 residues. The trim removed 4 bases at V and 6 bases at J, leaving 7 bases unmatched. In DNA form, the CDR3 reads TGTGCCAGCAGTTCTGGGACAGGGTTTATCAATGAGCAGTTCTTC. The encoded protein is CASSSGTGFINEQFF.

This chain uses TRBV30 with TRBJ1-2, with 10 positions matching TRBD1. CDR1 and CDR2 from the germline V gene are GTSNPN and SVGIG (reference sequence). The CDR3 length is 12 residues. Trimming took 3 bases from V and 6 from J; bases not matched to a gene: 1. DNA of the CDR3: TGTGCCTGGAGGGGGACAGGGGATGGCTACACCTTC. Translated, it gives CAWRGTGDGYTF.

The chain employs TRBV4-1 and TRBJ2-3; 9 bases line up with TRBD2. Germline CDR1 reads MGHRA; CDR2 reads YSYEKL. V shed 1 base and J 5 bases; nucleotides not matched to a gene: 16. CDR3 length: 19 amino acids. As DNA, the CDR3 is TGCGCCAGCAGCCAAGTTGATAGCGGGGGACTCGGGGCCGAAGATACGCAGTATTTT. This sequence encodes CASSQVDSGGLGAEDTQYF.

In regard to this clone: This sample also contains other DNA sequences that code for the same CDR3. The rearrangement joins TRBV5-5 to TRBJ2-5, with D maybe TRBD2 (5 bases). Per the germline V gene, CDR1 is SGHKS and CDR2 is YYEKEE (reference sequence). This CDR3 region has 13 residues. V lost 2 bases and J lost 1, with 6 bases in between. In DNA form, the CDR3 reads TGTGCCAGCAGCTTAGGGAGCCAAGAGACCCAGTACTTC. It translates to CASSLGSQETQYF.

This clone was counted a few times. A read error may produce the germline difference seen at one junction end. The rearrangement uses TRBV7-9 and TRBJ2-7, with TRBD2 matching over 7 bases. The germline CDR1 and CDR2 sequences are SEHNR and FQNEAQ (reference sequence). This CDR3 has 11 residues. As DNA, the CDR3 is TGTGCCAGCACCAGCACAAGCGGGGTGGACTTC. Translated: CASTSTSGVDF.

This clone came up once. The rearrangement links TRBV7-2 to TRBJ1-3; D may be TRBD1 (5 bases). CDR1 is SGHTA, CDR2 FQGNSA, per germline. The ends were cut back, 1 base at V and 0 bases at J, with 10 bases in the middle. The CDR3 contains 16 residues. CDR3 DNA sequence: TGTGCCAGCAGCTTAGGGGGCAGGTTCTCTGGAAACACCATATATTTT. Translating it yields CASSLGGRFSGNTIYF.

This chain connects TRBV2 to TRBJ1-4; no clear D gene. This CDR3 has 15 amino acids. V dropped 7 bases and J dropped 7 bases, with 19 bases sitting between them. Germline-derived CDR1 and CDR2 are SNHLY and FYNNEI. CDR3 sequence: CASTSRPNLPEKLFF. The CDR3 DNA is TGTGCCAGCACCTCGAGGCCGAATCTCCCTGAAAAACTGTTTTTT. Full variable domain (missing parts from reference TRBV2 and TRBJ1-4): EPEVTQTPSHQVTQMGQEVILRCVPISNHLYFYWYRQILGQKVEFLVSFYNNEISEKSEIFDDQFSVERPDGSNFTLKIRSTKLEDSAMYFCASTSRPNLPEKLFFGSGTQLSVL.

This rearrangement joins TRBV5-1 to TRBJ2-3; D is possibly TRBD1 or TRBD2 (5 bases each). The length of the CDR3 is 15 residues. V was clipped by 1 base and J by 1 base, with 10 bases between them. Germline V CDR1 and CDR2: SGHRS, YFSETQ. CDR3 DNA sequence: TGCGCCAGCAGCTTGTCAGGGACCGGCACAGATACGCAGTATTTT. The encoded protein is CASSLSGTGTDTQYF. The full variable domain, its missing parts supplied by reference TRBV5-1 and TRBJ2-3, is KAGVTQTPRYLIKTRGQQVTLSCSPISGHRSVSWYQQTPGQGLQFLFEYFSETQRNKGNFPGRFSGRQFSNSRSEMNVSTLELGDSALYLCASSLSGTGTDTQYFGPGTRLTVL.

The chain combines TRBV25-1 with TRBJ2-5, with D hard to call. The CDR3 runs 11 residues. V lost 7 bases and J lost 2, with 5 bases in between. CDR1 and CDR2 from the germline V gene are MGHDK and SYGVNS. The CDR3 region is CASKGQETQYF. The DNA for the CDR3 is TGTGCCAGCAAAGGACAAGAGACCCAGTACTTC.

V is TRBV12-3 or TRBV12-4 and J is TRBJ2-7, with D possibly being TRBD2 (5 bases). Trimming removed 1 base from V and 5 bases from J, with 9 bases in between. CDR3 length equals 13 residues. The CDR3 loop reads CASSLGPGDEQYF. The CDR3 region has the DNA TGTGCCAGCAGTTTAGGTCCCGGGGACGAGCAGTACTTC.

CDR3 sequence: CASMISGPTYNEQFF. CDR3 nucleotide sequence: TGTGCCAGCATGATCTCGGGACCTACCTACAATGAGCAGTTCTTC. The genes are TRBV28 and TRBJ2-1, with D perhaps matching TRBD1 or TRBD2 (5 bases each). Germline CDR1 is MDHEN and CDR2 is SYDVKM. The CDR3 is made up of 15 amino acids. Between the trimmed V and J ends, which lost 7 bases and 2 bases, there was a span of 15 bases. Complete variable domain (other parts from reference TRBV28 and TRBJ2-1): DVKVTQSSRYLVKRTGEKVFLECVQDMDHENMFWYRQDPGLGLRLIYFSYDVKMKEKGDIPEGYSVSREKKERFSLILESASTNQTSMYLCASMISGPTYNEQFFGPGTRLTVL.

The V and J genes are TRBV5-6 and TRBJ1-6; 9 nucleotides line up with TRBD1. Germline CDR1 SGHDT, CDR2 YYEEEE. After removal of 2 bases from V and 7 bases from J, the junction contained 7 bases not matched to a gene. CDR3 length: 16 amino acids. The CDR3 sequence is CASSFNTGGPNSPLHF. CDR3 coding DNA: TGTGCCAGCAGCTTTAATACAGGGGGCCCCAATTCACCCCTCCACTTT.

This clone came up once. The V and J genes are TRBV30 and TRBJ1-4; D unresolved. Trimming shortened V by 0 bases and J by 8 bases, and 7 bases separated the two germline ends. The CDR3 covers 12 residues. Germline V gene data show CDR1 as GTSNPN and CDR2 as SVGIG (reference sequence). The chain's CDR3 is CAWSVTGEKLFF. As DNA, the CDR3 is TGTGCCTGGAGTGTAACTGGGGAAAAACTGTTTTTT.